The sequence of this TCR beta chain was determined in a study of regulatory T cells in long-lasting Graves disease. At the level of the study: To qualify as persistent, Graves' disease required over 5 years of antithyroid drugs with positive TSH receptor antibodies.

Time point given: persistent/refractory GD, antithyroid drugs over 5 years with positive TRAb. There was RNA extracted from PBMCs, and the TCR library was made from it. American Thyroid Association guidelines were used to diagnose Graves' disease. TCR beta libraries were built with iRepertoire HTBI primers and Arm-PCR of CDR3 regions. TCRdb called the multiplex PCR reads again in MiXCR, with one record for every CDR3 protein. Here the sample spans 400,000 or so distinct CDR3 sequences, less than 25% being singletons. The CDR3 covers 19 residues. The V gene's germline CDR1 is MDHEN and CDR2 SYDVKM. The V gene end was trimmed by 5 bases and the J gene end by 2 bases; junction bases not matched to a gene: 13. This clonotype was seen more than once but under ten times. Its antigen remains unidentified. Notes on the study in general: Persistent disease was characterized by preferential usage of TRBV28, TRBJ1-2 and TRBJ2-5.

The material was peripheral blood mononuclear cells (PBMCs), obtained when the disease was refractory, from a patient treated with antithyroid drugs. The V call is TRBV28, the J call TRBJ2-2; 11 bases line up with TRBD2. The source of this sequence is a female donor with Graves disease. The CDR3 DNA follows: TGTGCCAGCAGTCCCCGAGGGCTAGCGGGAGGATCAAACACCGGGGAGCTGTTTTTT. Protein sequence: CASSPRGLAGGSNTGELFF.